The 21 T cell receptor beta chains given below trace back to one sample, sequenced in a study of beta chain features in type 1 diabetes. The whole isolated RNA underwent reverse transcription, so sequencing captured expressed TCRB transcripts. Libraries were prepared by immunoSEQ multiplex PCR; TCRdb keeps only in-frame clonotypes and omits some of them. The table records under 150,000 clones, 6.9% of them present only once. Input material: central memory CD4+ T cells from blood. The source of these receptors is a woman aged 30 to 39 in good health.

The chain combines TRBV10-3 with TRBJ2-6; D is perhaps TRBD1 (6 bases). The CDR3 is made up of 15 amino acids. V lost 5 bases to trimming and J lost 0 bases, with 8 bases between them. Germline values: CDR1 ENHRY, CDR2 SYGVKD. The CDR3 reads CAISQGFSGANVLTF. The CDR3 DNA is TGTGCCATCAGTCAGGGGTTCTCTGGGGCCAACGTCCTGACTTTC.

The chain is built from TRBV5-4 and TRBJ2-7; 10 bases line up with TRBD1. J gave up 6 bases and V 4 bases, and 10 bases lay outside the gene matches. From germline, CDR1 is SGHNT and CDR2 YYREEE (reference sequence). The CDR3 totals 15 residues. The chain's CDR3 is CASSPRQGARGEQYF. The CDR3 nucleotides are TGTGCCAGCAGCCCCAGACAGGGGGCACGTGGCGAGCAGTACTTC.

This chain uses TRBV7-6 with TRBJ2-5, with 7 bases lining up with TRBD1. Germline CDR1 and CDR2: SGHVS and FNYEAQ. This CDR3 spans 13 amino acids. J was trimmed by 5 bases and V by 8 bases; bases with no gene match: 8. The CDR3 bases are TGTGCCAGCGGAAAAGACAGGGTTGAGACCCAGTACTTC. This translates into CASGKDRVETQYF.

In this sample, this clone turned up a few times. The chain joins TRBV4-3 to TRBJ1-1; perhaps TRBD1 as D (5 bases). Germline assignment: CDR1 LGHNA and CDR2 YSLEER. V lost 0 bases to trimming and J lost 9 bases, with 11 bases between them. The CDR3 has 13 amino acids. The CDR3 DNA follows: TGCGCCAGCAGCCAAGATATCGACAGACAAGCTTTCTTT. Translated, it gives CASSQDIDRQAFF.

The gene calls are TRBV28 and TRBJ1-4; 7 nucleotides match TRBD1. CDR3 length: 15 amino acids. The V and J ends lost 2 bases and 7 bases, in that order; junction bases with no gene match: 7. Looked up from germline, CDR1 is MDHEN and CDR2 is SYDVKM. CDR3 in amino acids: CASSLTQGVFEKLFF. The CDR3 DNA reads TGTGCCAGCAGTTTAACCCAGGGGGTCTTTGAAAAACTGTTTTTT. Together with reference TRBV28 and TRBJ1-4, the CDR3 gives the full variable domain: DVKVTQSSRYLVKRTGEKVFLECVQDMDHENMFWYRQDPGLGLRLIYFSYDVKMKEKGDIPEGYSVSREKKERFSLILESASTNQTSMYLCASSLTQGVFEKLFFGSGTQLSVL.

Points on this clone: At the DNA level, this CDR3 is encoded by other sequences in the same sample as well. This sequence joins TRBV11-2 and TRBJ2-1; D gene uncertain. Germline assignment: CDR1 SGHAT and CDR2 FQNNGV. V was cut by 2 bases and J by 3 bases, with 8 bases left in between. This CDR3 has 14 amino acids. In nucleotides, the CDR3 is TGTGCCAGCAGCTTAAGTGGTAGCTACAATGAGCAGTTCTTC. It codes for CASSLSGSYNEQFF.

This clone was picked up a small number of times. The chain joins TRBV29-1 to TRBJ2-1; weak D call: TRBD2 (6 bases). Trimming left V 7 bases short and J 4 bases short, with 32 bases between. Germline V CDR1 and CDR2: SQVTM, ANQGSEA. The CDR3 has 19 amino acids. CDR3 sequence reads: CSAAGQGGIVGGSYNEQFF. CDR3 nucleotide sequence: TGCAGCGCCGCCGGGCAGGGTGGGATTGTCGGGGGAAGTTACAATGAGCAGTTCTTC.

This clone appeared many times. This chain links TRBV7-9 with TRBJ2-1, with 7 bases lining up with TRBD2. Germline CDR1 and CDR2: SEHNR and FQNEAQ (reference sequence). V lost 1 base and J lost 9; bases outside the gene matches: 3. CDR3 size: 13 residues. The CDR3 sequence: CASSLVAGAEQFF. CDR3 nucleotide sequence: TGTGCCAGCAGCTTAGTCGCGGGAGCTGAGCAGTTCTTC.

The V and J genes are TRBV5-4 and TRBJ2-7; maybe TRBD1 (6 bases). V lost 0 bases to trimming and J lost 5 bases, with 6 bases between them. CDR3 length: 12 amino acids. Looked up from germline, CDR1 is SGHNT and CDR2 is YYREEE (reference sequence). CDR3 protein: CASSLGQDEQYF. The CDR3 nucleotides are TGTGCCAGCAGCTTGGGACAGGACGAGCAGTACTTC.

The chain recombines TRBV4-1 with TRBJ2-7, with TRBD1 as a possible D gene (6 bases). The CDR3 is 15 amino acids. Trimming took 3 bases from V and 3 from J, leaving 15 bases between them. Germline V gene lookup returns CDR1 MGHRA and CDR2 YSYEKL. In nucleotides, the CDR3 is TGCGCCAGCAGCCAGGGACCGGGACAAAACTACGAGCAGTACTTC. Its translation: CASSQGPGQNYEQYF.

Written as DNA, the CDR3 is TGTGCCAGCAGTGAAACGGGAATGAACACCGGGGAGCTGTTTTTT. Its translation is CASSETGMNTGELFF. The V call is TRBV2, the J call TRBJ2-2; perhaps TRBD2 as D (5 bases). Trimming took off 2 bases at V and 1 base at J, with 8 bases between the two ends. The CDR3 runs 15 residues. CDR1 is SNHLY and CDR2 is FYNNEI in the germline V gene. Full variable domain (remainder filled in from reference TRBV2 and TRBJ2-2): EPEVTQTPSHQVTQMGQEVILRCVPISNHLYFYWYRQILGQKVEFLVSFYNNEISEKSEIFDDQFSVERPDGSNFTLKIRSTKLEDSAMYFCASSETGMNTGELFFGEGSRLTVL.

The chain carries TRBV5-4 and TRBJ1-4; the D is unclear. The V gene's germline CDR1 is SGHNT and CDR2 YYREEE (reference sequence). Between the trimmed V and J ends, which lost 4 bases and 6 bases, there was a span of 13 bases. The CDR3 runs to 14 residues. As DNA, the CDR3 is TGTGCCAGCAGCCAACAGACAAATTATGAAAAACTGTTTTTT. Translated: CASSQQTNYEKLFF.

This clone has a handful of counts. The chain combines TRBV11-2 with TRBJ2-2, with a possible D match to TRBD2 (5 bases). Trimming removed 0 bases from V and 5 bases from J, with 16 bases in between. CDR3 length equals 17 residues. Germline V lookup: CDR1 SGHAT, CDR2 FQNNGV. This chain's CDR3 is CASSLDRGAVGTGELFF. In DNA form, the CDR3 reads TGTGCCAGCAGCTTAGATCGGGGAGCGGTTGGGACCGGGGAGCTGTTTTTT.

The chain links TRBV29-1 to TRBJ2-2, with TRBD1 matching over 10 bases. Trimming at V came to 7 bases and at J to 7 bases, leaving 6 bases not matched to a gene. Germline CDR1 reads SQVTM; CDR2 reads ANQGSEA. The CDR3 loop spans 13 amino acids. CDR3 protein: CSAPGQGRGELFF. DNA of the CDR3: TGCAGCGCCCCGGGACAGGGGCGCGGGGAGCTGTTTTTT.

In this sample, this clone turned up a few times. The CDR3 coding sequence is TGTGCCAGCAGCTTGGGGACAGCGCACTCTGGGGCCAACGTCCTGACTTTC. Encoded protein: CASSLGTAHSGANVLTF. The genes are TRBV7-2 and TRBJ2-6, with 7 bases that match TRBD1. This CDR3 is 17 amino acids long. V shed 3 bases and J 0 bases; nucleotides not matched to a gene: 5. CDR1 is SGHTA and CDR2 is FQGNSA in the germline V gene.

This clone was picked up a small number of times. The chain carries TRBV10-3 and TRBJ2-7; D possibly corresponds to TRBD2 (6 bases). V lost 4 bases and J 0 bases, leaving 13 bases between the germline ends. The CDR3 loop spans 15 amino acids. Germline V gene data show CDR1 as ENHRY and CDR2 as SYGVKD. CDR3 coding DNA: TGTGCCATCAGTGGAGCCGGGACTTCCTCCTACGAGCAGTACTTC. It yields the protein CAISGAGTSSYEQYF.

CDR3 DNA sequence: TGTGCCAGCAGCGTAGCTTTCGAGGGTTTCCAAGAGACCCAGTACTTC. Translated, it gives CASSVAFEGFQETQYF. The chain couples TRBV9 to TRBJ2-5, with D possibly being TRBD2 (5 bases). The germline V gene encodes CDR1 SGDLS and CDR2 YYNGEE. V lost 0 bases to trimming and J lost 1 base, with 13 bases between them. The CDR3 covers 16 residues.

This clone was counted between two and nine times. The chain is built from TRBV28 and TRBJ2-7; 8 nucleotides align to TRBD1. Germline loops: CDR1 MDHEN, CDR2 SYDVKM. This CDR3 spans 15 amino acids. V was pared by 7 bases and J by 0 bases, with 8 bases of the junction left unmatched. CDR3 nucleotides: TGTGCCAGCACTAATCCAGGGGGCCTCTCCTACGAGCAGTACTTC. Protein: CASTNPGGLSYEQYF.

V is TRBV7-2 and J is TRBJ2-7, with a tentative D call TRBD2 (6 bases). In germline, CDR1 is SGHTA, CDR2 FQGNSA. The ends were cut back, 1 base at V and 3 bases at J, with 19 bases in the middle. The CDR3 has 17 residues. CDR3 residues: CASSLGPLMRGSYEQYF. CDR3 coding DNA: TGTGCCAGCAGCTTAGGCCCCCTTATGCGGGGAAGCTACGAGCAGTACTTC.

This clone was seen ten or more times. The chain is built from TRBV29-1 and TRBJ1-1; TRBD1 matches at 10 bases. Unmatched junction bases numbered 5, after V lost 5 bases and J lost 5 bases. The germline CDR1 and CDR2 sequences are SQVTM and ANQGSEA. CDR3 length equals 13 residues. The CDR3 sequence is CSVRRQGATEAFF. CDR3 nucleotides: TGCAGCGTTAGGAGACAGGGGGCAACTGAAGCTTTCTTT. The complete variable domain, with remaining parts taken from reference TRBV29-1 and TRBJ1-1, reads SAVISQKPSRDICQRGTSLTIQCQVDSQVTMMFWYRQQPGQSLTLIATANQGSEATYESGFVIDKFPISRPNLTFSTLTVSNMSPEDSSIYLCSVRRQGATEAFFGQGTRLTVV.

In this sample, this clone turned up a few times. V and J are TRBV7-6 and TRBJ2-1; D is perhaps TRBD2 (5 bases). The CDR3 contains 14 residues. The V end lost 8 bases, the J end lost 8 bases, and 19 bases lay between the germline ends. Germline loops: CDR1 SGHVS, CDR2 FNYEAQ. As DNA, the CDR3 is TGTGCCAGCGGAGAGAGGGCACGGCTCTATGAGCAGTTCTTC. This translates into CASGERARLYEQFF.